This TCR beta chain was identified in a study of T cells after posttransplantation cyclophosphamide. Worth noting for this clone: Its target is not known.

Points from the study as a whole: Recipient CMV seropositivity and CMV reactivation strongly tracked TRB clonality. Donor-recipient repertoire similarity was low at 1-2 months, rising over year one. Tissue-infiltrating T cells from skin or gut overlapped little with blood T cells.

Libraries were prepared by immunoSEQ multiplex PCR; TCRdb keeps only in-frame clonotypes and omits some of them. The sample consists of roughly 4,000 clones, approximately 65% of them appearing once. V was clipped by 5 bases and J by 3 bases, with 14 bases between them. The CDR3 totals 14 residues. The V gene's germline CDR1 is SGHTA and CDR2 FQGNSA. The chain links TRBV7-2 to TRBJ2-7, with TRBD1 as a possible D gene (6 bases). The source is a man aged 25 to 45 in good health and a related stem cell transplant donor. The sequencing sample was made of memory CD8+ T cells sorted from blood. This CDR3 reads CASSPEQGSYEQYF. The CDR3 DNA follows: TGTGCCAGCAGCCCGGAACAGGGCAGCTACGAGCAGTACTTC.